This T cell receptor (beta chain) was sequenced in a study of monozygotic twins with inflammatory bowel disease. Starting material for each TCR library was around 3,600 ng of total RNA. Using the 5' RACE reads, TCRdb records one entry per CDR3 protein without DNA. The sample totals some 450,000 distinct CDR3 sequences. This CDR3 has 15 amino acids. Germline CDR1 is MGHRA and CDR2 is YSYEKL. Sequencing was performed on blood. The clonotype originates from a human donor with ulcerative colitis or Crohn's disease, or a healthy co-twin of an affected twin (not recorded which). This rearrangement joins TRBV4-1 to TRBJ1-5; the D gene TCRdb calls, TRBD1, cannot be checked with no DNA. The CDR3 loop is CASSQEGTGGPPQHF.